The 24 T cell receptor beta chains presented below share a single source sample, sequenced in a study of blood T cell repertoires in COVID-19. Only in-frame clones appear in the TCRdb table, and some are missing; sequencing was by immunoSEQ multiplex PCR. This sample carries about 270,000 clones, 80% to 90% of them seen once, and the ten largest clones take 9.5% to 11%. Material: peripheral blood. The source is a woman aged 65 to 85 with acute or convalescent COVID-19.

This sequence joins TRBV27 and TRBJ2-2, with D possibly matching TRBD2 (6 bases). Germline lookup yields CDR1 MNHEY and CDR2 SMNVEV (reference sequence). The CDR3 consists of 17 residues. V shed 3 bases and J shed 1 base, with 15 bases lying between them. For the CDR3, the DNA is TGTGCCAGCAGTTTCGGTGCTAGGGGAGGGAACACCGGGGAGCTGTTTTTT. This encodes CASSFGARGGNTGELFF.

J is TRBJ1-1 and V is TRBV11-2, with 10 positions matching TRBD1. This CDR3 has 16 residues. CDR1 and CDR2 from the germline V gene are SGHAT and FQNNGV. V shed 5 bases, J shed 4 bases, and the junction held 10 bases outside the gene matches. The CDR3 DNA reads as TGTGCCAGCAGCCGCGGGACAGGGGTTCTGAGCACTGAAGCTTTCTTT. Its protein is CASSRGTGVLSTEAFF.

J is TRBJ2-3 and V is TRBV7-9, with D possibly matching TRBD1 (6 bases). Trimming shortened V by 4 bases and J by 4 bases, and 21 bases separated the two germline ends. Per the germline V gene, CDR1 is SEHNR and CDR2 is FQNEAQ (reference sequence). The CDR3 covers 17 residues. The chain's CDR3 is CASSSSSPSDRPDTQYF. In nucleotides, the CDR3 is TGTGCCAGCAGCTCCTCCTCCCCTTCGGACAGACCAGATACGCAGTATTTT.

This sequence joins TRBV7-9 and TRBJ1-6; 8 positions match TRBD1. The V gene end was trimmed by 4 bases and the J gene end by 12 bases; junction bases not matched to a gene: 8. The germline V gene has CDR1 SEHNR and CDR2 FQNEAQ (reference sequence). CDR3 length: 14 residues. DNA of the CDR3: TGTGCCAGCAGCTCAGACAGGGGAGGCGAACCCCTCCACTTT. It is translated as CASSSDRGGEPLHF.

The rearrangement links TRBV18 to TRBJ1-3; D is uncertain. Per the germline V gene, CDR1 is KGHSH and CDR2 is LQKENI. V was trimmed by 6 bases and J by 7 bases, leaving 13 bases between them. CDR3 length: 13 amino acids. CDR3 bases: TGTGCCAGCTCCGTGGCAGGTGGTAACACCATATATTTT. It specifies CASSVAGGNTIYF. Full variable domain (remainder filled in from reference TRBV18 and TRBJ1-3): NAGVMQNPRHLVRRRGQEARLRCSPMKGHSHVYWYRQLPEEGLKFMVYLQKENIIDESGMPKERFSAEFPKEGPSILRIQQVVRGDSAAYFCASSVAGGNTIYFGEGSWLTVV.

To note about this clone: Other DNA sequences within the sample encode an identical CDR3. The J gene is TRBJ1-2, the V gene TRBV2; TRBD1 agrees at 7 bases. V shed 6 bases, J shed 4 bases, and the junction held 2 bases outside the gene matches. The germline V gene encodes CDR1 SNHLY and CDR2 FYNNEI. The CDR3 runs 12 residues. As DNA, the CDR3 is TGTGCCAGCAGGGCAGGGGGCTATGGCTACACCTTC. Its protein is CASRAGGYGYTF.

This rearrangement joins TRBV5-8 to TRBJ1-2; D ambiguous. Germline loops: CDR1 SGHTS, CDR2 YDEGEE. Deletions cut 0 bases from V and 0 bases from J, with 12 bases between. The CDR3 covers 16 residues. The CDR3 protein is CASSLARRWANYGYTF. The CDR3 DNA reads as TGTGCCAGCAGCTTGGCCAGGCGTTGGGCTAACTATGGCTACACCTTC.

The rearrangement joins TRBV27 to TRBJ1-5; D gene ambiguous. This CDR3 has 14 amino acids. Between the trimmed V and J ends, which lost 3 bases and 0 bases, there was a span of 6 bases. Germline V lookup: CDR1 MNHEY, CDR2 SMNVEV (reference sequence). The CDR3 sequence: CASSLRYSNQPQHF. In nucleotides, the CDR3 is TGTGCCAGCAGTTTGCGGTATAGCAATCAGCCCCAGCATTTT.

The rearrangement joins TRBV18 to TRBJ2-3; D call uncertain. V was pared by 4 bases and J by 2 bases, with 10 bases between. CDR1 and CDR2 from the germline V gene are KGHSH and LQKENI. The CDR3 consists of 14 residues. CDR3 sequence: CASSRTGYTDTQYF. The CDR3 DNA is TGTGCCAGCTCACGCACCGGTTACACAGATACGCAGTATTTT.

This clone was seen a handful of times. The chain combines TRBV5-6 with TRBJ1-4; 8 bases are shared with TRBD1. CDR3 length: 14 amino acids. Germline assignment: CDR1 SGHDT and CDR2 YYEEEE. The trim removed 3 bases at V and 8 bases at J, leaving 6 bases unmatched. The CDR3 DNA reads TGTGCCAGCAGCTCGAGGACAGGGTCCGAAAAACTGTTTTTT. Its translation is CASSSRTGSEKLFF.

The J gene is TRBJ1-4, the V gene TRBV18; no clear D. CDR1 and CDR2 from the germline V gene are KGHSH and LQKENI. CDR3 size: 15 residues. Between the trimmed V and J ends, which lost 0 bases and 6 bases, there was a span of 11 bases. CDR3 nucleotide sequence: TGTGCCAGCTCACCACCGGGGAGCAAGGATGAAAAACTGTTTTTT. It encodes CASSPPGSKDEKLFF.

The chain joins TRBV18 to TRBJ1-2, with unresolved D. Looked up from germline, CDR1 is KGHSH and CDR2 is LQKENI. Trimming removed 0 bases at V and 0 bases at J, with 11 bases between. The length of the CDR3 is 16 residues. The CDR3 DNA follows: TGTGCCAGCTCACCACCCACACCGGACTCTAACTATGGCTACACCTTC. It is translated as CASSPPTPDSNYGYTF.

V gene TRBV5-4 combines with J gene TRBJ1-2; no clear D. The CDR3 extends over 15 amino acids. CDR1 and CDR2 from the germline V gene are SGHNT and YYREEE (reference sequence). V was trimmed by 2 bases and J by 0 bases, leaving 11 bases between them. CDR3 protein: CASSFVGRSNYGYTF. CDR3 coding DNA: TGTGCCAGCAGCTTTGTGGGGAGGTCTAACTATGGCTACACCTTC.

This chain uses TRBV29-1 with TRBJ2-1; 14 nucleotides agree with TRBD2. The CDR3 is made up of 15 amino acids. Germline V CDR1 and CDR2: SQVTM, ANQGSEA. J was trimmed by 5 bases and V by 5 bases; bases with no gene match: 5. The CDR3 region is CSVQRLAGGDNEQFF. CDR3 coding DNA: TGCAGCGTTCAACGACTAGCGGGGGGGGACAATGAGCAGTTCTTC.

The V call is TRBV15, the J call TRBJ2-7, with 7 bases lining up with TRBD2. V trimming: 0 bases; J trimming: 2 bases; junction bases outside the gene matches: 7. Per germline, CDR1 LNHNV and CDR2 YYDKDF (reference sequence). The CDR3 spans 16 residues. The CDR3: CATSRDRTSVPYEQYF. CDR3 DNA sequence: TGTGCCACCAGCAGAGATCGAACTAGCGTTCCCTACGAGCAGTACTTC.

The CDR3 sequence is CASSQTSGVSGEQFF. The CDR3 DNA follows: TGTGCCAGCAGCCAGACTAGCGGGGTGTCGGGTGAGCAGTTCTTC. The J gene is TRBJ2-1, the V gene TRBV7-3, with TRBD2 matching 11 bases. This CDR3 has 15 amino acids. The germline CDR1 and CDR2 sequences are SGHTA and FQGTGA. The J segment lost 9 bases and the V segment lost 5 bases, leaving 9 bases of the junction unmatched.

The V gene is TRBV19, the J gene TRBJ1-4; TRBD1 might be the D (5 bases). This CDR3 has 14 amino acids. The V gene's germline CDR1 is LNHDA and CDR2 SQIVND (reference sequence). Trimming shortened V by 5 bases and J by 8 bases, and 15 bases separated the two germline ends. The CDR3 protein is CASSLTGRIEKLFF. The CDR3 region has the DNA TGTGCCAGTAGTCTAACAGGACGCATCGAAAAACTGTTTTTT.

V gene TRBV29-1 combines with J gene TRBJ2-1, with a tentative D call TRBD1 (6 bases). The germline gives CDR1 SQVTM, CDR2 ANQGSEA. Trimming left V 2 bases short and J 4 bases short, with 12 bases between. The CDR3 extends over 14 amino acids. The CDR3 DNA follows: TGCAGCGTTGAACGGCAGGGGTTGTACAATGAGCAGTTCTTC. This translates into CSVERQGLYNEQFF.

This chain joins TRBV11-3 and TRBJ2-6; D is possibly TRBD2 (5 bases). Looked up from germline, CDR1 is SGHNT and CDR2 is YENEEA. V shed 4 bases and J shed 5 bases, with 6 bases lying between them. This CDR3 region has 13 residues. The CDR3 reads CASSSGRANVLTF. DNA for the CDR3: TGTGCCAGCAGCTCGGGGAGGGCCAACGTCCTGACTTTC.

CDR3 in amino acids: CASSLGAKRNTEAFF. The DNA of the CDR3 is TGTGCCAGCAGTTTAGGAGCCAAGAGGAACACTGAAGCTTTCTTT. The rearrangement links TRBV27 to TRBJ1-1; D call uncertain. The CDR3 consists of 15 residues. Germline V gene sequence: CDR1 MNHEY, CDR2 SMNVEV (reference sequence). Between the trimmed V and J ends, which lost 2 bases and 1 base, there was a span of 11 bases.

This chain links TRBV5-1 with TRBJ2-2, with TRBD2 matching 11 bases. Looked up from germline, CDR1 is SGHRS and CDR2 is YFSETQ. CDR3 length: 15 residues. V shed 5 bases, J shed 9 bases, and the junction held 9 bases outside the gene matches. The CDR3 DNA reads TGCGCCAGCAGTCATACTAGCGGGGGCCAGAGGGAGCTGTTTTTT. This encodes CASSHTSGGQRELFF.

There are a few counts of this clone. V usage is TRBV5-1 and J usage is TRBJ2-1, with TRBD2 identical over 8 bases. Germline CDR1 SGHRS, CDR2 YFSETQ. CDR3 length: 15 residues. V lost 4 bases and J lost 7; bases outside the gene matches: 10. CDR3 in amino acids: CASSAGTSIRNEQFF. DNA of the CDR3: TGCGCCAGCAGCGCCGGGACTAGTATCCGGAATGAGCAGTTCTTC. Full variable domain (remainder filled in from reference TRBV5-1 and TRBJ2-1): KAGVTQTPRYLIKTRGQQVTLSCSPISGHRSVSWYQQTPGQGLQFLFEYFSETQRNKGNFPGRFSGRQFSNSRSEMNVSTLELGDSALYLCASSAGTSIRNEQFFGPGTRLTVL.

The chain couples TRBV7-9 to TRBJ2-3; 11 nucleotides line up with TRBD2. Germline trimming cut 4 bases from V and 3 bases from J; bases unmatched to any gene: 3. The CDR3 is 15 amino acids. Germline values: CDR1 SEHNR, CDR2 FQNEAQ (reference sequence). The CDR3 loop is CASSSPSGGTDTQYF. In DNA form, the CDR3 reads TGTGCCAGCAGCTCACCTAGCGGGGGGACAGATACGCAGTATTTT. The full variable domain, its missing parts supplied by reference TRBV7-9 and TRBJ2-3, is DTGVSQNPRHKITKRGQNVTFRCDPISEHNRLYWYRQTLGQGPEFLTYFQNEAQLEKSRLLSDRFSAERPKGSFSTLEIQRTEQGDSAMYLCASSSPSGGTDTQYFGPGTRLTVL.

The rearrangement joins TRBV5-1 to TRBJ1-4; D might be TRBD1 (6 bases). The CDR3 runs to 16 residues. The ends were cut back, 3 bases at V and 2 bases at J, with 14 bases in the middle. CDR1 and CDR2 from the germline V gene are SGHRS and YFSETQ. The CDR3 protein is CASSSSPQGTNEKLFF. CDR3 coding DNA: TGCGCCAGCAGCTCGTCCCCACAGGGTACTAATGAAAAACTGTTTTTT.